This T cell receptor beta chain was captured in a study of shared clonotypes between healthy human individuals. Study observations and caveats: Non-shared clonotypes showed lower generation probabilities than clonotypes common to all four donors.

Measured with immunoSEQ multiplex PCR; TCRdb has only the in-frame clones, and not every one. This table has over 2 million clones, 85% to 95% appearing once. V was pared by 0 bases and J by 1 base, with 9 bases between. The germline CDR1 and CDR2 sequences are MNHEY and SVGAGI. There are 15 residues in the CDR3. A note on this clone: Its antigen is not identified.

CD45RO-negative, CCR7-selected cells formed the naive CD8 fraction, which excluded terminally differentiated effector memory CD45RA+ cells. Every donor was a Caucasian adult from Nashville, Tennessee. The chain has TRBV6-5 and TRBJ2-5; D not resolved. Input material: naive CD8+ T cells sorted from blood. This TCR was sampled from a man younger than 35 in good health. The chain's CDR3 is CASSYSTEAQETQYF. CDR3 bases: TGTGCCAGCAGTTACTCGACCGAGGCCCAAGAGACCCAGTACTTC.